The 15 T cell receptor beta chains presented below share a single source sample, sequenced in a study of shared clonotypes between healthy human individuals. Method: immunoSEQ multiplex PCR; TCRdb's copy keeps in-frame clones and lacks some. The sample records about 990,000 clones, about 84% being singletons. The sample consisted of memory CD4+ T cells from PBMCs. The subset here: CD45RA-negative fraction. Receptors originate from a man aged 18-30 years in good health. Some clones in this sample may be carry-over from other donors' samples.

The chain has TRBV7-9 and TRBJ2-2; D possibly corresponds to TRBD1 (6 bases). Trimming took 10 bases from V and 2 from J, leaving 17 bases between them. This CDR3 is 15 amino acids long. Germline V gene sequence: CDR1 SEHNR, CDR2 FQNEAQ (reference sequence). CDR3 sequence reads: CAKTNRATNTGELFF. CDR3 DNA: TGTGCCAAAACAAACAGGGCTACAAACACCGGGGAGCTGTTTTTT.

Comment on this clone: The DNA is left out, because the CDR3 cannot be placed on it with certainty; the CDR3 is given as TCRdb lists it. This chain connects TRBV21-1 to TRBJ2-3; the D segment call TRBD2 is taken from the table without a DNA check. TRBV21-1 is annotated as a pseudogene. Termini included, the CDR3 measures 19 amino acids. The CDR3 loop is CASSKLWASGSYYVYTQYF.

The chain combines TRBV7-9 with TRBJ2-1, with D perhaps matching TRBD1 (6 bases). V lost 6 bases to trimming and J lost 5 bases, with 17 bases between them. The CDR3 consists of 15 residues. Germline assignment: CDR1 SEHNR and CDR2 FQNEAQ (reference sequence). The CDR3 DNA sequence: TGTGCCAGCAGACAAGCCGGGACACCGAACAATGAGCAGTTCTTC. It encodes CASRQAGTPNNEQFF.

V and J are TRBV4-1 and TRBJ1-5; D remains unclear. The CDR3 has 15 residues. The germline gives CDR1 MGHRA, CDR2 YSYEKL. The germline V and J ends were trimmed by 0 bases and 3 bases, with 9 bases remaining between them. The CDR3 region has the DNA TGCGCCAGCAGCCAAGATATGGTTTACAATCAGCCCCAGCATTTT. As protein: CASSQDMVYNQPQHF.

The chain carries TRBV9 and TRBJ1-2, with unresolved D. Per germline, CDR1 SGDLS and CDR2 YYNGEE. The CDR3 totals 14 residues. Trimming removed 4 bases at V and 5 bases at J, with 15 bases between. Here the CDR3 DNA reads TGTGCCAGCAGCAGGGCCCCCGCGGGGTATGGCTACACCTTC. The encoded protein is CASSRAPAGYGYTF.

V usage is TRBV7-2 and J usage is TRBJ2-2; 13 nucleotides agree with TRBD2. With 5 bases clipped from V and 1 base from J, the junction kept 4 bases outside the gene matches. Per the germline V gene, CDR1 is SGHTA and CDR2 is FQGNSA. The length of the CDR3 is 17 residues. The DNA of the CDR3 is TGTGCCAGCAGCCAAAGGACTAGCGGGAGGAACACCGGGGAGCTGTTTTTT. Amino acids: CASSQRTSGRNTGELFF.

The chain links TRBV2 to TRBJ2-3; unclear D gene. V was trimmed by 3 bases and J by 5 bases, leaving 9 bases between them. The V gene's germline CDR1 is SNHLY and CDR2 FYNNEI. The CDR3 totals 13 residues. CDR3 sequence (DNA): TGTGCCAGCAGTGAGGGGTGGGGAGATACGCAGTATTTT. This gives the protein CASSEGWGDTQYF.

V usage is TRBV11-2 and J usage is TRBJ2-1, with D possibly TRBD2 on 5 matching bases. The V and J ends lost 5 bases and 12 bases respectively, with 14 bases between them. This CDR3 spans 12 amino acids. CDR1 and CDR2 (germline): SGHAT, FQNNGV. CDR3 sequence (DNA): TGTGCCAGCAGCCGATGGCGGGCCCCGCAGTTCTTC. Residues: CASSRWRAPQFF.

CDR3 nucleotides: TGTGCCAGCAGCTTCACTCCTGGGGGGGACTGGATCGGCGAGCAGTACTTC. It translates to CASSFTPGGDWIGEQYF. The rearrangement uses TRBV5-5 and TRBJ2-7; 7 bases match TRBD2. The trim removed 2 bases at V and 6 bases at J, leaving 17 bases unmatched. In germline, CDR1 is SGHKS, CDR2 YYEKEE (reference sequence). The CDR3 loop spans 17 amino acids.

This clone was recorded a few times. The chain has TRBV20-1 and TRBJ1-2; D is unresolved. The V gene lost 2 bases and the J gene lost 6 bases, with 7 bases spanning the gap. Germline V CDR1 and CDR2: DFQATT, SNEGSKA (reference sequence). This CDR3 contains 11 residues. CDR3 nucleotide sequence: TGCAGTGCTAGATCGGAGAATGGCTACACCTTC. Its protein product is CSARSENGYTF.

The chain is built from TRBV7-9 and TRBJ2-5, with 8 bases lining up with TRBD1. The CDR3 runs to 14 residues. Germline-derived CDR1 and CDR2 are SEHNR and FQNEAQ (reference sequence). The J segment lost 4 bases and the V segment lost 6 bases, leaving 7 bases of the junction unmatched. CDR3 amino acids: CASRHTGTGETQYF. The CDR3 DNA reads TGTGCCAGCAGACACACCGGGACAGGAGAGACCCAGTACTTC.

This chain joins TRBV7-2 and TRBJ2-1; 7 bases agree with TRBD2. V was pared by 3 bases and J by 1 base, with 6 bases of the junction left unmatched. CDR3 length equals 16 residues. Germline-derived CDR1 and CDR2 are SGHTA and FQGNSA. The CDR3 nucleotides are TGTGCCAGCAGCTTGACTAGCCGCCCTTCCTACAATGAGCAGTTCTTC. Translating gives CASSLTSRPSYNEQFF.

The V call is TRBV5-1, the J call TRBJ2-3, with a tentative D call TRBD1 (5 bases). This CDR3 is built from 13 residues. V lost 7 bases, J lost 3 bases, and 12 bases lay in between. The germline V gene has CDR1 SGHRS and CDR2 YFSETQ. In nucleotides, the CDR3 is TGCGCCAGCGGGGCTCCCGAGACAGATACGCAGTATTTT. It yields the protein CASGAPETDTQYF.

This clone was seen only a few times. V is TRBV11-2 and J is TRBJ2-3; 9 nucleotides match TRBD2. CDR3 length: 16 residues. CDR1 and CDR2 (germline): SGHAT, FQNNGV. V lost 2 bases, J lost 4 bases, and 7 bases stayed unmatched. The CDR3 nucleotides are TGTGCCAGCAGCTTAATGAGCAGCGGGGGGTCAGATACGCAGTATTTT. The encoded protein is CASSLMSSGGSDTQYF. The full variable domain, completed using reference TRBV11-2 and TRBJ2-3, is EAGVAQSPRYKIIEKRQSVAFWCNPISGHATLYWYQQILGQGPKLLIQFQNNGVVDDSQLPKDRFSAERLKGVDSTLKIQPAKLEDSAVYLCASSLMSSGGSDTQYFGPGTRLTVL.

The chain combines TRBV7-3 with TRBJ2-1; maybe TRBD2 (6 bases). This CDR3 spans 13 amino acids. Germline lookup yields CDR1 SGHTA and CDR2 FQGTGA. Trimming stripped 2 bases from V and 9 bases from J, with 11 bases between. This chain's CDR3 is CASSLAGSGEQFF. Here the CDR3 DNA reads TGTGCCAGCAGCTTAGCGGGATCGGGTGAGCAGTTCTTC.